A selection of T cell receptor beta chains follows, all from one sample in a study of cytomegalovirus exposure and HLA in healthy donors. Method: immunoSEQ multiplex PCR; TCRdb's copy keeps in-frame clones and lacks some. The repertoire holds approximately 180,000 clones, with more than 60% as singletons. Material for sequencing was PBMCs. These receptor sequences come from a woman aged 30 to 39 in good health and CMV-seropositive. Each CDR3 is given with its conserved first and last residue. The D gene is left open where the match is weak. Rows may omit the clone size; those that give it use once, few, many or a size class.

J gene: TRBJ1-5; D gene: TRBD1; clone size: .; V gene: TRBV5-1; CDR3 protein: CASSATGGNQPQHF
J gene: TRBJ2-2; D gene: .; clone size: .; V gene: TRBV7-9; CDR3 protein: CASSFDRKGSTGELFF
J gene: TRBJ2-7; D gene: .; clone size: few; V gene: TRBV14; CDR3 protein: CASSHQGHHIYEQYF
J gene: TRBJ1-1; D gene: .; clone size: .; V gene: TRBV6-6; CDR3 protein: CASTRRVDTEAFF
J gene: TRBJ1-2; D gene: TRBD1; clone size: few; V gene: TRBV5-6; CDR3 protein: CASSLEGTGGRGYTF
J gene: TRBJ2-7; D gene: TRBD2; clone size: .; V gene: TRBV10-3; CDR3 protein: CAISEPTSGRGEQYF
J gene: TRBJ2-1; D gene: TRBD2; clone size: .; V gene: TRBV6-4; CDR3 protein: CASQMASGTSEQFF
J gene: TRBJ1-2; D gene: TRBD1; clone size: .; V gene: TRBV7-2; CDR3 protein: CASSLEGAGGIRPAGYTF
J gene: TRBJ2-1; D gene: TRBD2; clone size: once; V gene: TRBV27; CDR3 protein: CASSWGTSDEQFF
J gene: TRBJ1-5; D gene: TRBD1; clone size: .; V gene: TRBV6-5; CDR3 protein: CATRETGSNQPQHF
J gene: TRBJ1-1; D gene: .; clone size: .; V gene: TRBV2; CDR3 protein: CASRRTGLDTEAFF
J gene: TRBJ2-2; D gene: TRBD2; clone size: .; V gene: TRBV7-7; CDR3 protein: CASTRLAGTNTGELFF
J gene: TRBJ1-4; D gene: .; clone size: .; V gene: TRBV6-4; CDR3 protein: CASSLRGKLFF
J gene: TRBJ2-7; D gene: .; clone size: .; V gene: TRBV29-1; CDR3 protein: CSVEGIGGSPYEQYF
J gene: TRBJ2-2; D gene: TRBD1; clone size: .; V gene: TRBV19; CDR3 protein: CASSIGPFTGGDDTGELFF
J gene: TRBJ2-5; D gene: TRBD2; clone size: few; V gene: TRBV29-1; CDR3 protein: CSFSGTSASQETQYF
J gene: TRBJ2-3; D gene: TRBD1; clone size: .; V gene: TRBV7-9; CDR3 protein: CASSATGVSEVTQYF
J gene: TRBJ2-1; D gene: TRBD2; clone size: many; V gene: TRBV2; CDR3 protein: CASSGLAGGFYNEQFF
J gene: TRBJ1-1; D gene: TRBD1; clone size: .; V gene: TRBV14; CDR3 protein: CASSPQGALNTEAFF
J gene: TRBJ2-2; D gene: TRBD2; clone size: .; V gene: TRBV19; CDR3 protein: CASSINVAGVGTGELFF
J gene: TRBJ1-2; D gene: .; clone size: .; V gene: TRBV28; CDR3 protein: CASSLWGGGGYTF
J gene: TRBJ1-1; D gene: .; clone size: .; V gene: TRBV29-1; CDR3 protein: CSVESGYGNTEAFF
J gene: TRBJ1-5; D gene: .; clone size: .; V gene: TRBV19; CDR3 protein: CASSGNRDQPQHF
J gene: TRBJ2-1; D gene: .; clone size: .; V gene: TRBV12-5; CDR3 protein: CASGQGLTNNNEQFF
J gene: TRBJ1-2; D gene: .; clone size: .; V gene: TRBV7-9; CDR3 protein: CASSLGSSYGYTF
J gene: TRBJ2-2; D gene: .; clone size: .; V gene: TRBV7-6; CDR3 protein: CASSLDRAKNTGELFF